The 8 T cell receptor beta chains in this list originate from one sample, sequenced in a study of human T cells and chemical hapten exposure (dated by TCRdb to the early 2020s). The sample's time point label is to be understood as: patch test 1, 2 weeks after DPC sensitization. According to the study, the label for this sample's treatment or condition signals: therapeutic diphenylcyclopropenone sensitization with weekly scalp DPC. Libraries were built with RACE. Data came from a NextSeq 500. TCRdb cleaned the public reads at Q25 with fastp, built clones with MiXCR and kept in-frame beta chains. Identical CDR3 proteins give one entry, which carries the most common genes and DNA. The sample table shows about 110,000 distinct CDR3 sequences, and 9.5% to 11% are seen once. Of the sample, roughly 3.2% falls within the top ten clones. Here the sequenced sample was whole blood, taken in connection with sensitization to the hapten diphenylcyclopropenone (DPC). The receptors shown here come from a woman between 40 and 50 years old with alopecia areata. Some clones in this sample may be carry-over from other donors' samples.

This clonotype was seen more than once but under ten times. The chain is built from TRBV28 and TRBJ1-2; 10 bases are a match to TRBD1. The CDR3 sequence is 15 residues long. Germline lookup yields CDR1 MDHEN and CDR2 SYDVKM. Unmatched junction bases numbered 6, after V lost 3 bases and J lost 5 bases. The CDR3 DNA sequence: TGTGCCAGCAGTTTGTGGGACAGGGGATTATATGGCTACACCTTC. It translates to CASSLWDRGLYGYTF.

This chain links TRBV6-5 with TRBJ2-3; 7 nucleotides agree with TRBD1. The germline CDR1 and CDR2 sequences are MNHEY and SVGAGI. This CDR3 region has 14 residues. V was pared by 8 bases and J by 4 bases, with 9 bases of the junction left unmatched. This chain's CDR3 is CASPMGQRPDTQYF. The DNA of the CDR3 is TGTGCCAGCCCGATGGGACAGAGACCAGATACGCAGTATTTT.

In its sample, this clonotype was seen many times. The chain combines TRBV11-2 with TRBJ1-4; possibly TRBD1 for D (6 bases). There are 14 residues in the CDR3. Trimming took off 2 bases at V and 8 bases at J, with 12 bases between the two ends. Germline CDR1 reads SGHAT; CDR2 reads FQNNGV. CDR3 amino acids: CASSLIGGFEKLFF. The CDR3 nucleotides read TGTGCCAGCAGCTTAATAGGGGGATTCGAAAAACTGTTTTTT.

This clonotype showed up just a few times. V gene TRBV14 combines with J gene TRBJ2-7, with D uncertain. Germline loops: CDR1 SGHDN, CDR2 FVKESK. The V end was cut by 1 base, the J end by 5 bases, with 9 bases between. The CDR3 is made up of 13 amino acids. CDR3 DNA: TGTGCCAGCAGCCAAGTACCCACCCACGAGCAGTACTTC. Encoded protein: CASSQVPTHEQYF.

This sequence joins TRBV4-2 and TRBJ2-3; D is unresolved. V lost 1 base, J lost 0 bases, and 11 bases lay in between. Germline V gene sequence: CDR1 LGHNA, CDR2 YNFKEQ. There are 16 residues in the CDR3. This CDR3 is CASSQAVDGSTDTQYF. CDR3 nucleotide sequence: TGTGCCAGCAGCCAAGCAGTCGACGGCAGCACAGATACGCAGTATTTT.

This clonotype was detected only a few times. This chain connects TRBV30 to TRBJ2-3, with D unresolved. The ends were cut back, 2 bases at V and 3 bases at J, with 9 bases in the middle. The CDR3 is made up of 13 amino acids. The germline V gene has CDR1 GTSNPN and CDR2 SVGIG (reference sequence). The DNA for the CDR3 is TGTGCCTGGAGTTTAGAGCTGACAGATACGCAGTATTTT. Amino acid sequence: CAWSLELTDTQYF.

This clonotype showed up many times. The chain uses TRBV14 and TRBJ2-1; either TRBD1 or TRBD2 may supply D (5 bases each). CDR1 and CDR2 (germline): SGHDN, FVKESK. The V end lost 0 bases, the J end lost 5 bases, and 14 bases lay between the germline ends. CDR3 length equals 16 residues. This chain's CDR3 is CASSQEGTPANNEQFF. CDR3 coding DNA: TGTGCCAGCAGCCAAGAAGGGACCCCGGCGAACAATGAGCAGTTCTTC.

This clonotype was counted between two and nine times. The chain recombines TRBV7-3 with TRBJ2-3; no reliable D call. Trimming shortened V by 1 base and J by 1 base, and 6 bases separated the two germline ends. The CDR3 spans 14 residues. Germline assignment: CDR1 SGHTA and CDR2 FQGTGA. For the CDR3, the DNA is TGTGCCAGCAGCTTAAACGCGGGCACAGATACGCAGTATTTT. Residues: CASSLNAGTDTQYF. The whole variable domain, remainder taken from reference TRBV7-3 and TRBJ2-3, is GAGVSQTPSNKVTEKGKYVELRCDPISGHTALYWYRQSLGQGPEFLIYFQGTGAADDSGLPNDRFFAVRPEGSVSTLKIQRTERGDSAVYLCASSLNAGTDTQYFGPGTRLTVL.